The 26 T cell receptor beta chains reported below all come from one sample, sequenced in a study of T cell responses to AZD1222 COVID-19 vaccine. Profiled with immunoSEQ multiplex PCR; TCRdb holds only in-frame clones, not every one. The table shows roughly 100,000 clones, with roughly 86% occurring only once. The sequences come from peripheral blood, collected 28 days after the second dose of the MenACWY control vaccine. Source of these receptors: an adult who received the MenACWY meningococcal vaccine as a control.

The chain couples TRBV6-1 to TRBJ1-6, with D possibly matching TRBD1 (6 bases). With 5 bases removed from V and 7 bases from J, the gap between germline ends came to 12 bases. Germline CDR1 is MNHNS and CDR2 is SASEGT. The CDR3 is 14 residues long. This CDR3 reads CASSLPGQNSPLHF. The CDR3 coding sequence is TGTGCCAGCAGTTTACCGGGACAAAATTCACCCCTCCACTTT.

This chain uses TRBV19 with TRBJ1-5, with D hard to call. Per germline, CDR1 LNHDA and CDR2 SQIVND (reference sequence). The CDR3 is 13 amino acids. The V end was cut by 2 bases, the J end by 7 bases, with 9 bases between. This chain's CDR3 is CASSIMRGQPQHF. DNA for the CDR3: TGTGCCAGTAGTATAATGAGAGGGCAGCCCCAGCATTTT.

This rearrangement joins TRBV4-3 to TRBJ2-7; possibly TRBD1 for D (5 bases). The germline V gene has CDR1 LGHNA and CDR2 YSLEER. V lost 0 bases, J lost 3 bases, and 18 bases lay in between. The CDR3 runs to 17 residues. The DNA for the CDR3 is TGCGCCAGCAGCCAAGATGTGGGTAGGGGAACGTACTACGAGCAGTACTTC. Protein sequence: CASSQDVGRGTYYEQYF.

The CDR3 here is CASSSRTGGYEQYF. The CDR3 DNA reads TGTGCCAGCAGTTCCCGGACAGGTGGCTACGAGCAGTACTTC. The chain combines TRBV6-2 or TRBV6-3 with TRBJ2-7, with 7 bases fitting TRBD1. CDR3 length: 14 residues. The V and J ends lost 4 bases and 3 bases, in that order; junction bases with no gene match: 6. Germline V gives CDR1 MNHEY, CDR2 SVGEGT.

The rearrangement links TRBV28 to TRBJ1-4; a weak D match, TRBD1 (5 bases). Germline V gene data show CDR1 as MDHEN and CDR2 as SYDVKM. V dropped 9 bases and J dropped 11 bases, with 22 bases sitting between them. This CDR3 is 14 amino acids long. CDR3 DNA sequence: TGTGCCAGTAGGCGGGACCGGGCCTCGGGGAAACTGTTTTTT. Residues: CASRRDRASGKLFF.

CDR3 in DNA: TGTGCCAGTAGTTCCCCGGGACAGCCACCTGAAAAACTGTTTTTT. Its protein is CASSSPGQPPEKLFF. The J gene is TRBJ1-4, the V gene TRBV19; 7 bases agree with TRBD1. The length of the CDR3 is 15 residues. Unmatched junction bases numbered 10, after V lost 5 bases and J lost 7 bases. Germline V CDR1 and CDR2: LNHDA, SQIVND (reference sequence).

This chain uses TRBV4-3 with TRBJ2-4; a possible D gene is TRBD2 (6 bases). From germline, CDR1 is LGHNA and CDR2 YSLEER. The CDR3 has 15 residues. The V end was cut by 0 bases, the J end by 3 bases, with 9 bases between. The CDR3 DNA is TGCGCCAGCAGCCAAGATTGGGGAGGCAAAAACATTCAGTACTTC. Translating gives CASSQDWGGKNIQYF.

The chain employs TRBV6-6 and TRBJ1-5; D not certain. Trimming shortened V by 7 bases and J by 0 bases, and 7 bases separated the two germline ends. Germline V gene lookup returns CDR1 MNHNY and CDR2 SVGAGI (reference sequence). The CDR3 consists of 13 residues. CDR3 in DNA: TGTGCCAGCATCGGATATAGCAATCAGCCCCAGCATTTT. Protein sequence: CASIGYSNQPQHF.

This chain joins TRBV9 and TRBJ1-3, with TRBD1 matching 9 bases. Germline CDR1 reads SGDLS; CDR2 reads YYNGEE. Trimming removed 4 bases from V and 5 bases from J; junction bases left unmatched: 4. CDR3 length: 14 amino acids. CDR3 in amino acids: CASSHDRGRNTIYF. For the CDR3, the DNA is TGTGCCAGCAGCCATGACAGGGGGAGAAACACCATATATTTT.

The V gene is TRBV10-3, the J gene TRBJ2-1; D is perhaps TRBD1 (5 bases). The CDR3 runs 15 residues. CDR1 and CDR2 (germline): ENHRY, SYGVKD. Trimming removed 6 bases at V and 0 bases at J, with 12 bases between. CDR3 nucleotide sequence: TGTGCCATCAGCCCCCAGGGAATCTCCTACAATGAGCAGTTCTTC. Its protein is CAISPQGISYNEQFF.

This chain connects TRBV12-2 to TRBJ2-2; TRBD2 is the table's D call, not checked against the DNA. TRBV12-2 is a known pseudogene. This CDR3 region has 14 residues. The CDR3 sequence is CASGVAGDTGELFF. As DNA, the CDR3 is TGTGCAAGTGGGGTAGCGGGGGACACCGGGGAGCTGTTTTTT.

The rearrangement uses TRBV6-2 or TRBV6-3 and TRBJ2-7; 9 bases align to TRBD2. Trimming removed 0 bases from V and 3 bases from J; junction bases left unmatched: 18. CDR3 length equals 20 residues. Germline assignment: CDR1 MNHEY and CDR2 SVGEGT. The CDR3 loop is CASSYSAVGPSGTSRYEQYF. The CDR3 DNA sequence: TGTGCCAGCAGTTACTCGGCCGTGGGGCCATCCGGGACTAGCCGCTACGAGCAGTACTTC.

This clone has just a few counts. V gene TRBV29-1 combines with J gene TRBJ2-7; D is possibly TRBD1 (5 bases). Trimming took 4 bases from V and 0 from J, leaving 7 bases between them. Germline values: CDR1 SQVTM, CDR2 ANQGSEA. The CDR3 has 12 residues. The CDR3 DNA reads as TGCAGCGTTGGGGGCCTCTCCTACGAGCAGTACTTC. It specifies CSVGGLSYEQYF.

This clone was observed at least ten times. The J gene is TRBJ1-3, the V gene TRBV24-1; possibly TRBD1 for D (5 bases). The CDR3 totals 15 residues. Trimming shortened V by 4 bases and J by 4 bases, and 13 bases separated the two germline ends. Germline CDR1 reads KGHDR; CDR2 reads SFDVKD. CDR3: CATSEGGESGNTIYF. Here the CDR3 DNA reads TGTGCCACCAGTGAGGGGGGGGAGTCCGGAAACACCATATATTTT.

In DNA, the CDR3 is TGTGCCAGCAGTAGGGGGTCCTACGAGCAGTACTTC. Translating gives CASSRGSYEQYF. The genes are TRBV6-2 or TRBV6-3 and TRBJ2-7; a weak D match, TRBD1 (6 bases). Trimming removed 5 bases at V and 1 base at J, with 6 bases between. The CDR3 loop spans 12 amino acids. The germline gives CDR1 MNHEY, CDR2 SVGEGT.

A few counts support this clone. This chain connects TRBV4-1 to TRBJ1-1; 8 bases are a match to TRBD1. V gave up 4 bases and J gave up 5 bases; unmatched junction bases: 9. The CDR3 sequence is 15 residues long. Germline V gene data show CDR1 as MGHRA and CDR2 as YSYEKL. In nucleotides, the CDR3 is TGCGCCAGCAGCCGTGACGACAGGGGAGAAACTGAAGCTTTCTTT. Amino acids: CASSRDDRGETEAFF.

The V call is TRBV28, the J call TRBJ2-4; weak D call: TRBD1 (7 bases). The V end was cut by 5 bases, the J end by 0 bases, with 11 bases between. There are 15 residues in the CDR3. CDR1 MDHEN and CDR2 SYDVKM come from the germline V gene. The CDR3 protein is CASSVRGVAKNIQYF. In nucleotides, the CDR3 is TGTGCCAGCAGTGTCAGGGGGGTAGCCAAAAACATTCAGTACTTC.

CDR3 region: CASSLAGGAVGYTF. CDR3 in DNA: TGCGCCAGCAGCTTGGCAGGGGGCGCAGTAGGCTACACCTTC. This sequence joins TRBV5-1 and TRBJ1-2; 8 nucleotides align to TRBD1. This CDR3 region has 14 residues. Germline loops: CDR1 SGHRS, CDR2 YFSETQ. V lost 0 bases, J lost 8 bases, and 6 bases stayed unmatched.

The chain links TRBV24-1 to TRBJ2-7, with D possibly TRBD1 on 5 matching bases. This CDR3 region has 12 residues. CDR1 and CDR2 (germline): KGHDR, SFDVKD. The germline V and J ends were trimmed by 2 bases and 7 bases, with 8 bases remaining between them. CDR3 DNA: TGTGCCACCAGTGATTATCCAGGGGAGCAGTACTTC. This encodes CATSDYPGEQYF.

V usage is TRBV10-3 and J usage is TRBJ2-7; 10 nucleotides agree with TRBD1. In germline, CDR1 is ENHRY, CDR2 SYGVKD. There are 13 residues in the CDR3. Germline trimming cut 9 bases from V and 2 bases from J; bases unmatched to any gene: 4. The CDR3 nucleotides are TGTGCCATAGAGGACAGGGGGACCTACGAGCAGTACTTC. It translates to CAIEDRGTYEQYF.

This chain connects TRBV18 to TRBJ1-2; D is unresolved. The CDR3 runs to 12 residues. Germline CDR1 is KGHSH and CDR2 is LQKENI. V was shortened by 3 bases and J by 10 bases, with 12 bases between the two germline ends. The CDR3 DNA sequence: TGTGCCAGCTCACCTCGGGAATCCGTCTACACCTTC. Its protein is CASSPRESVYTF.

This clone was counted once. Other DNA sequences in the sample encode the same CDR3. This chain uses TRBV6-1 with TRBJ1-3; no firm D call. Germline CDR1 and CDR2: MNHNS and SASEGT. Trimming took off 2 bases at V and 4 bases at J, with 3 bases between the two ends. The CDR3 contains 12 residues. For the CDR3, the DNA is TGTGCCAGCAGTGAAACGGGAAACACCATATATTTT. Its translation is CASSETGNTIYF.

This clone was picked up a small number of times. The J gene is TRBJ1-1, the V gene TRBV12-3 or TRBV12-4; D is perhaps TRBD1 (5 bases). The CDR3 has 13 amino acids. With 3 bases removed from V and 6 bases from J, the gap between germline ends came to 11 bases. CDR3 sequence reads: CASSLGDTSEAFF. CDR3 coding DNA: TGTGCCAGCAGTTTGGGGGATACGTCTGAAGCTTTCTTT.

The chain links TRBV28 to TRBJ2-5; 8 bases fit TRBD1. The CDR3 sequence is 15 residues long. V shed 7 bases and J 5 bases; nucleotides not matched to a gene: 12. Germline CDR1 and CDR2: MDHEN and SYDVKM. This chain's CDR3 is CASNAPQGARETQYF. The CDR3 bases are TGTGCCAGCAATGCCCCCCAGGGGGCTCGTGAGACCCAGTACTTC.

CDR3 nucleotide sequence: TGTGCCAGCTCACCACCGGTCTCCGGGGATCTTCAGTACTTC. It translates to CASSPPVSGDLQYF. V usage is TRBV18 and J usage is TRBJ2-4, with D perhaps TRBD2 (5 bases). In germline, CDR1 is KGHSH, CDR2 LQKENI. CDR3 length: 14 amino acids. V lost 0 bases, J lost 11 bases, and 14 bases lay in between. Complete variable domain (other parts from reference TRBV18 and TRBJ2-4): NAGVMQNPRHLVRRRGQEARLRCSPMKGHSHVYWYRQLPEEGLKFMVYLQKENIIDESGMPKERFSAEFPKEGPSILRIQQVVRGDSAAYFCASSPPVSGDLQYFGAGTRLSVL.

J is TRBJ1-2 and V is TRBV11-2; D might be TRBD1 (5 bases). The CDR3 consists of 14 residues. V lost 5 bases and J 4 bases, leaving 14 bases between the germline ends. Germline V gene data show CDR1 as SGHAT and CDR2 as FQNNGV. CDR3 amino acids: CASSPQRGVYGYTF. CDR3 nucleotide sequence: TGTGCCAGCAGCCCCCAGAGAGGGGTCTATGGCTACACCTTC. The full variable domain, its missing parts supplied by reference TRBV11-2 and TRBJ1-2, is EAGVAQSPRYKIIEKRQSVAFWCNPISGHATLYWYQQILGQGPKLLIQFQNNGVVDDSQLPKDRFSAERLKGVDSTLKIQPAKLEDSAVYLCASSPQRGVYGYTFGSGTRLTVV.